This T cell receptor beta chain emerged from a study of cytomegalovirus exposure and HLA in healthy donors. Primers: 60 Vbeta forward and 13 Jbeta reverse. Clones were read by immunoSEQ multiplex PCR, and TCRdb kept only the in-frame ones, dropping some. The sample carries approximately 100,000 clones, around 75% recorded once. The ends were cut back, 6 bases at V and 0 bases at J, with 8 bases in the middle. CDR1 is SEHNR and CDR2 is FQNEAQ in the germline V gene (reference sequence). The CDR3 loop spans 13 amino acids. This clone was found a few times. The specimen was PBMCs. V usage is TRBV7-9 and J usage is TRBJ1-1; a weak D match, TRBD1 (5 bases). This TCR came from a woman between 18 and 29 years old in good health and CMV-seropositive. The CDR3 DNA is TGTGCCAGCAGAGGGGAAATGAACACTGAAGCTTTCTTT. This codes for CASRGEMNTEAFF.